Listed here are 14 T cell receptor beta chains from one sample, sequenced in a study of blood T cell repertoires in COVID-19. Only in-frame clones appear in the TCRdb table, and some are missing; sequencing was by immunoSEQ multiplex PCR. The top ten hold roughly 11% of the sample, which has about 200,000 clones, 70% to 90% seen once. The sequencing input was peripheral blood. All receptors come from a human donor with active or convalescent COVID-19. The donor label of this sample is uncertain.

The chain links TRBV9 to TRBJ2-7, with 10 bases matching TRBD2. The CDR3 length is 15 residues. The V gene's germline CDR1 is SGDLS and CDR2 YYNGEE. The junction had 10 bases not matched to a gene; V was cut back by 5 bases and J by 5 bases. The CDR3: CASSPSGSGVNEQYF. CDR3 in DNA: TGTGCCAGCAGTCCTAGCGGGAGCGGTGTAAACGAGCAGTACTTC. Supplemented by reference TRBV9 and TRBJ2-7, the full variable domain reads DSGVTQTPKHLITATGQRVTLRCSPRSGDLSVYWYQQSLDQGLQFLIQYYNGEERAKGNILERFSAQQFPDLHSELNLSSLELGDSALYFCASSPSGSGVNEQYFGPGTRLTVT.

This CDR3 reads CASSSGQGEQYF. CDR3 sequence (DNA): TGTGCCAGCAGCTCTGGGCAGGGCGAGCAGTACTTC. The V call is TRBV7-9, the J call TRBJ2-7, with a weak D call TRBD1 (5 bases). The germline CDR1 and CDR2 sequences are SEHNR and FQNEAQ (reference sequence). The CDR3 has 12 residues. Deletions cut 4 bases from V and 6 bases from J, with 10 bases between. The complete variable domain, with remaining parts taken from reference TRBV7-9 and TRBJ2-7, reads DTGVSQNPRHKITKRGQNVTFRCDPISEHNRLYWYRQTLGQGPEFLTYFQNEAQLEKSRLLSDRFSAERPKGSFSTLEIQRTEQGDSAMYLCASSSGQGEQYFGPGTRLTVT.

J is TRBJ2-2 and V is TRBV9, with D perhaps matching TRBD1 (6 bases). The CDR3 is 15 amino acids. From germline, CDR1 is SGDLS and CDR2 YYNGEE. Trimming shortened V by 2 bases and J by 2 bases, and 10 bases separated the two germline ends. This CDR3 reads CASSVTGANTGELFF. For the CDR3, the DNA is TGTGCCAGCAGCGTGACAGGAGCTAACACCGGGGAGCTGTTTTTT.

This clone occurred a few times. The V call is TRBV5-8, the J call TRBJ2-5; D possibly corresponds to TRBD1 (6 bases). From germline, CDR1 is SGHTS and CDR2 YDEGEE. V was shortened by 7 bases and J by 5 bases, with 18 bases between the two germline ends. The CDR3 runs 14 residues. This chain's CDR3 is CASLRWGRIETQYF. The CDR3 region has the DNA TGTGCCAGCCTGAGGTGGGGGCGAATCGAGACCCAGTACTTC.

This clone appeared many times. The DNA for the CDR3 is TGTGCCAGCAGTTTATCCAGATTGACAGGAGCCTATGGCTACACCTTC. Amino acids: CASSLSRLTGAYGYTF. V is TRBV27 and J is TRBJ1-2; tentatively, D is TRBD1 (6 bases). CDR3 length equals 16 residues. Trimming took 0 bases from V and 4 from J, leaving 15 bases between them. Germline CDR1 is MNHEY and CDR2 is SMNVEV (reference sequence).

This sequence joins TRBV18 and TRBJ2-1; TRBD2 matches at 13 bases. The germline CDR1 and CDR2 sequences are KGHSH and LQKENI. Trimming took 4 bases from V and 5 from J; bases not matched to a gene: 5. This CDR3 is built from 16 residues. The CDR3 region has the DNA TGTGCCAGCTCACTCTCACTAGCGGGAGGGAACAATGAGCAGTTCTTC. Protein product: CASSLSLAGGNNEQFF.

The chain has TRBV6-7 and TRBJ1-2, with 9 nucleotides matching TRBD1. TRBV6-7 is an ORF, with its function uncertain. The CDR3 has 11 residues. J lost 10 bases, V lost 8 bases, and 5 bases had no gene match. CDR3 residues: CASRTGVIYTF. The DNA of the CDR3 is TGTGCCAGCCGGACAGGGGTCATCTACACCTTC.

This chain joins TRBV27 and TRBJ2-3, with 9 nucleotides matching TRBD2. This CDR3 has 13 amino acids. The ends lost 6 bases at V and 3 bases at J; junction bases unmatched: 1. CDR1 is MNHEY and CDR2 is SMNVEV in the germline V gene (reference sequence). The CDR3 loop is CASRRGGTDTQYF. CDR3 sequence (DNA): TGTGCCAGCAGGCGGGGGGGGACAGATACGCAGTATTTT.

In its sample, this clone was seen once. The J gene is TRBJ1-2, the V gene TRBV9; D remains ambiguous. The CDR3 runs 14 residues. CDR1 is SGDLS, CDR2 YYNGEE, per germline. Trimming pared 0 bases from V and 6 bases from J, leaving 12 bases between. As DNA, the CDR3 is TGTGCCAGCAGCGTAGTCGCTGGAGTAGATGGCTACACCTTC. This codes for CASSVVAGVDGYTF.

The CDR3 region is CASSETSGSYEQYF. The CDR3 coding sequence is TGTGCCAGCAGTGAGACTAGCGGGTCCTACGAGCAGTACTTC. The chain is built from TRBV2 and TRBJ2-7; 10 nucleotides match TRBD2. With V trimmed by 3 bases and J by 1 base, 0 bases remained unmatched. The germline gives CDR1 SNHLY, CDR2 FYNNEI. The CDR3 is made up of 14 amino acids.

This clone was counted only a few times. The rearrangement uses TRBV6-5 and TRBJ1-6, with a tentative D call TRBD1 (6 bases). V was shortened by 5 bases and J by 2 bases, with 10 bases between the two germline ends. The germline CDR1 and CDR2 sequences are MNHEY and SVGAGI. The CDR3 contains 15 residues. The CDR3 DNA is TGTGCCAGCAGTCCTACAGGGACCTATAATTCACCCCTCCACTTT. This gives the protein CASSPTGTYNSPLHF.

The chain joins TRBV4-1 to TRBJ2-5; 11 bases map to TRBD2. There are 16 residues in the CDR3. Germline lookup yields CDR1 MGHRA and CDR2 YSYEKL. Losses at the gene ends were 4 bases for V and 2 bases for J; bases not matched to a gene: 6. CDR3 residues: CASSLRGLADQETQYF. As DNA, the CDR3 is TGCGCCAGCAGCCTCAGGGGACTAGCGGATCAAGAGACCCAGTACTTC.

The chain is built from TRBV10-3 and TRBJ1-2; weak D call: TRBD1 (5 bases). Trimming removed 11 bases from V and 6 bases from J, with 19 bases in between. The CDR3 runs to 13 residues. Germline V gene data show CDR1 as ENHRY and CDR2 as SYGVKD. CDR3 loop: CAGGTGDPDGYTF. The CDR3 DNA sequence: TGTGCCGGGGGGACGGGGGATCCGGATGGCTACACCTTC.

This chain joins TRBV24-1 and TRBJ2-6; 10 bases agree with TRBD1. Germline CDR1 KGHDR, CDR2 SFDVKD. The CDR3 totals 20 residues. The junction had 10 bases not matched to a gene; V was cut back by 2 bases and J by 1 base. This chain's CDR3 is CATSDSPQGQGRSGANVLTF. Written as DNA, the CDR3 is TGTGCCACCAGTGATTCGCCCCAGGGACAGGGGAGGTCTGGGGCCAACGTCCTGACTTTC.